This TCR beta chain comes out of a study of glioma-infiltrating T cells. The CDR3 totals 13 residues. V lost 8 bases and J lost 1; bases outside the gene matches: 4. The germline gives CDR1 MNHNS, CDR2 SASEGT. Whole-study findings and limits: Tissue and blood shared very few CDR3 sequences.

The iRepertoire nested amplicon-rescue multiplex PCR amplified TCR alpha and beta CDR3s from RNA. TCRdb processed the multiplex PCR reads anew with MiXCR; each CDR3 protein has one entry. This table has 150,000 or so distinct CDR3 sequences, 35% to 50% appearing once. This clonotype has a handful of counts. The target antigen is unknown. The chain couples TRBV6-1 to TRBJ1-1; 7 bases are a match to TRBD1. Material for sequencing was glioma tissue, nonneoplastic brain tissue, or PBMCs (not recorded which). The TCR originated in a human donor with low-grade glioma or glioblastoma, undergoing nonglioma brain surgery, or in good health (not recorded which). This CDR3 is CASLGQPNTEAFF. For the CDR3, the DNA is TGTGCCAGCCTGGGACAGCCGAACACTGAAGCTTTCTTT.